This entry lists 7 T cell receptor beta chains sequenced from one sample in a study of T cells after yellow fever vaccination. One entry per CDR3 protein, called by TCRdb with MiXCR from the 5' RACE reads. The table shows some 350,000 distinct CDR3 sequences, with 4% occurring only once. This material consisted of PBMCs, taken 5 days after the yellow fever booster vaccination. Source of these receptors: a man between 18 and 35 years old who received the YFV17D yellow fever vaccine.

In this sample, this clonotype turned up a few times. V gene TRBV10-3 combines with J gene TRBJ2-1, with 11 nucleotides matching TRBD2. CDR1 and CDR2 (germline): ENHRY, SYGVKD. Germline trimming cut 9 bases from V and 1 base from J; bases unmatched to any gene: 2. This CDR3 is built from 14 residues. The CDR3 is CAILAGASYNEQFF. CDR3 nucleotides: TGTGCCATACTAGCGGGGGCTTCCTACAATGAGCAGTTCTTC.

The gene calls are TRBV10-3 and TRBJ1-2, with 7 bases fitting TRBD1. The CDR3 is 13 residues long. Germline CDR1 reads ENHRY; CDR2 reads SYGVKD. J gave up 5 bases and V 10 bases, and 10 bases lay outside the gene matches. The chain's CDR3 is CATSDRDAYGYTF. In DNA form, the CDR3 reads TGTGCCACCTCAGACAGGGACGCATATGGCTACACCTTC.

The CDR3 loop is CASSHRQGISTPLHF. CDR3 nucleotide sequence: TGTGCCAGCAGTCACCGACAGGGTATCAGTACACCCCTCCACTTT. V gene TRBV28 combines with J gene TRBJ1-6, with 7 bases aligning to TRBD1. The CDR3 is 15 amino acids. The V gene's germline CDR1 is MDHEN and CDR2 SYDVKM. Losses at the gene ends were 5 bases for V and 11 bases for J; bases not matched to a gene: 12.

This clonotype was found many times. The J gene is TRBJ2-4, the V gene TRBV3-1; D remains unclear. Germline CDR1 reads LGHDT; CDR2 reads YNNKEL (reference sequence). Trimming left V 1 base short and J 14 bases short, with 12 bases between. The CDR3 has 12 residues. The CDR3 sequence: CASSQGLGSEYF. The CDR3 coding sequence is TGTGCCAGCAGCCAAGGACTGGGCAGTGAGTACTTC.

The CDR3 region is CASSGTGLGETQYF. CDR3 DNA: TGTGCCAGCAGTGGGACAGGCTTGGGGGAGACCCAGTACTTC. The gene calls are TRBV12-3 or TRBV12-4 and TRBJ2-5, with TRBD1 matching over 8 bases. The CDR3 is made up of 14 amino acids. V was clipped by 5 bases and J by 5 bases; unmatched bases: 7.

This clonotype was detected only a few times. The chain employs TRBV12-3 or TRBV12-4 and TRBJ1-1; D perhaps matches TRBD1 (6 bases). The CDR3 sequence is 15 residues long. V lost 6 bases and J lost 0, with 14 bases in between. The CDR3 nucleotides read TGTGCCAGCAGAGGGGGGGGCAGGATGAACACTGAAGCTTTCTTT. Amino acid sequence: CASRGGGRMNTEAFF.

This chain links TRBV29-1 with TRBJ1-1; no reliable D call. Germline CDR1 SQVTM, CDR2 ANQGSEA. V was clipped by 7 bases and J by 3 bases, with 12 bases between them. The CDR3 runs to 12 residues. CDR3 protein: CSAKNTDTEAFF. The CDR3 DNA reads as TGCAGCGCTAAGAATACGGACACTGAAGCTTTCTTT.